These T cell receptor beta chains were read from a single sample in a study of blood T cell repertoires in COVID-19. Sequencing used immunoSEQ multiplex PCR; TCRdb keeps in-frame clones, though not all of them. The repertoire consists of around 180,000 clones, with 70% to 90% occurring once and the leading ten covering 18%. The sample was peripheral blood. These receptors all stem from a person aged 65-85 years with COVID-19, enrolled during active disease. Both conserved end residues are part of each CDR3. D genes are given only for firm matches. Rows may omit the clone size; those that give it use once, few, many or a size class.

V gene	J gene	D gene	clone size	CDR3 DNA	CDR3 protein
TRBV27	TRBJ1-2	.	.	TGTGCCAGCAGTTTATCTGTTCCCCCCGGGAGGTATGGCTACACCTTC	CASSLSVPPGRYGYTF
TRBV19	TRBJ2-2	.	.	TGTGCCAGTAGTAATGGTGGAGGGCGGCCCGGGGAGCTGTTTTTT	CASSNGGGRPGELFF
TRBV5-1	TRBJ1-2	.	.	TGCGCCAGCAGCTTGGGAGAAGATGGCTACACCTTC	CASSLGEDGYTF
TRBV6-2/TRBV6-3	TRBJ2-5	TRBD1	.	TGTGCCAGCAGTCGGGACAGGGGTCAAGAGACCCAGTACTTC	CASSRDRGQETQYF
TRBV15	TRBJ2-5	TRBD1	.	TGTGCCACCAGCGTATCGGGACAGATACAAGAGACCCAGTACTTC	CATSVSGQIQETQYF
TRBV28	TRBJ1-4	TRBD1	.	TGTGCCAGCAGGCCGGGACAGCAAAAACTGTTTTTT	CASRPGQQKLFF
TRBV30	TRBJ2-7	TRBD1	.	TGTGCCTGGAGTGTGACAGGGGACTTCTCCTACGAGCAGTACTTC	CAWSVTGDFSYEQYF
TRBV11-3	TRBJ2-5	TRBD1	few	TGTGCCAGCAGCTCAGGAAGGACAGGGGGCGCGGAGACCCAGTACTTC	CASSSGRTGGAETQYF
TRBV29-1	TRBJ2-3	TRBD2	.	TGCAGCGTTGCGGGTCGGGAGGGCCTGACAGATACGCAGTATTTT	CSVAGREGLTDTQYF
TRBV7-6	TRBJ1-3	TRBD1	.	TGTGCCAGCAGCTTAGCGGGACAGGGTGTAAACACCATATATTTT	CASSLAGQGVNTIYF
TRBV7-2	TRBJ1-6	.	.	TGTGCCAGCAGCTTTAGGGGGAACTCCTATAATTCACCCCTCCACTTT	CASSFRGNSYNSPLHF
TRBV12-3/TRBV12-4	TRBJ2-7	TRBD1	.	TGTGCCAGCAGTGGGGACAGGGGATACGAGCAGTACTTC	CASSGDRGYEQYF
TRBV5-1	TRBJ1-1	TRBD1	.	TGCGCCAGCAGGTTGACAGGGGACACTGAAGCTTTCTTT	CASRLTGDTEAFF
TRBV4-2	TRBJ1-4	.	.	TGTGCCAGCAGCGCCCCCGGGGCAGGGGATGAAAAACTGTTTTTT	CASSAPGAGDEKLFF
TRBV5-6	TRBJ2-1	.	.	TGTGCCAGCAGCTCTCGGGCGGGGTATGAGCAGTTCTTC	CASSSRAGYEQFF
TRBV19	TRBJ1-2	.	.	TGTGCCAGTAGTACGCGGGCAGGAGCGAAAGGCTACACCTTC	CASSTRAGAKGYTF